Listed here is a single T cell receptor (beta chain). Its matching antigen is unknown. These data originate in a study of T cell responses to AZD1222 COVID-19 vaccine. Across the whole study: Some second doses came at about 4 weeks and others at about 12 weeks; these were pooled. Study-wide points: Along spike, vaccine-associated CD4 TCRs were found throughout, with dominance at 160-218 and 743-854.

V shed 3 bases and J shed 5 bases, with 19 bases lying between them. The CDR3 covers 17 residues. The V gene's germline CDR1 is SGHAT and CDR2 FQNNGV. The protocol was immunoSEQ multiplex PCR, while the TCRdb copy is restricted to in-frame clones and leaves out a portion. Here the sample spans tens of thousands of clones, 80% to 90% being singletons. This chain uses TRBV11-2 with TRBJ2-2; possibly TRBD2 for D (5 bases). The sequencing here drew on peripheral blood, taken on day 0 of AZD1222 vaccination. The origin of this receptor is an adult in good health. The chain's CDR3 is CASSFQRGISRTGELFF. The CDR3 coding sequence is TGTGCCAGCAGCTTTCAGCGAGGGATAAGTCGTACCGGGGAGCTGTTTTTT.